Below, 32 T cell receptor beta chains from the same sample are listed, as sequenced in a study of T cell repertoires in cytomegalovirus infection (dated by TCRdb to about 2019). In the paper's terms, the treatment or condition label means: in vitro stimulation with specific CMV peptide epitopes to enrich CMV-specific T cells. What these receptors recognize is not known. Sequencing relied on an Illumina HiSeq 1500. TCRdb cleaned the public reads at Q25 with fastp, built clones with MiXCR and kept in-frame beta chains. Rows are unified per CDR3 protein, each entry keeping the most common DNA and genes. The sample table contains hundreds of thousands of distinct CDR3 sequences; only one count was recorded for around 32% of them. Around 15% of the sample is in the top ten clones. Sequencing was performed on cultured CD8+ T cells from PBMCs, taken from culture after CMV antigen stimulation. These receptors were collected from a human donor in good health (CMV status not recorded). Some clones in this sample may be carry-over from other donors' samples.

The chain joins TRBV4-3 to TRBJ2-1, with 9 bases that match TRBD2. CDR3 length: 13 amino acids. The germline gives CDR1 LGHNA, CDR2 YSLEER. Trimming at V came to 5 bases and at J to 7 bases, leaving 3 bases not matched to a gene. CDR3 nucleotide sequence: TGCGCCAGCAGCAATCTAGCGGGGAATGAGCAGTTCTTC. Its protein is CASSNLAGNEQFF.

The V and J genes are TRBV29-1 and TRBJ2-5; 7 bases agree with TRBD2. CDR1 and CDR2 (germline): SQVTM, ANQGSEA. V trimming: 3 bases; J trimming: 0 bases; junction bases outside the gene matches: 13. The CDR3 spans 17 residues. DNA for the CDR3: TGCAGCGTTGAGGATTTCAGGGCGGGGGTACACCAAGAGACCCAGTACTTC. This gives the protein CSVEDFRAGVHQETQYF. The entire variable domain, with the rest obtained from reference TRBV29-1 and TRBJ2-5, is as follows: SAVISQKPSRDICQRGTSLTIQCQVDSQVTMMFWYRQQPGQSLTLIATANQGSEATYESGFVIDKFPISRPNLTFSTLTVSNMSPEDSSIYLCSVEDFRAGVHQETQYFGPGTRLLVL.

This clonotype was seen a few times. The V and J genes are TRBV7-2 and TRBJ2-3; TRBD2 might be the D (6 bases). V lost 1 base, J lost 5 bases, and 13 bases lay in between. Germline lookup yields CDR1 SGHTA and CDR2 FQGNSA. This CDR3 has 15 amino acids. This CDR3 reads CASSLGRGWGDTQYF. CDR3 nucleotides: TGTGCCAGCAGCTTAGGGCGGGGTTGGGGAGATACGCAGTATTTT.

In its sample, this clonotype was seen a few times. The genes are TRBV4-1 and TRBJ2-7; the match to TRBD2 covers 13 bases. CDR1 MGHRA and CDR2 YSYEKL come from the germline V gene. The CDR3 contains 15 residues. The junction had 9 bases not matched to a gene; V was cut back by 1 base and J by 12 bases. This CDR3 reads CASSQVGTSGGARYF. The CDR3 nucleotides read TGCGCCAGCAGCCAAGTGGGTACTAGCGGGGGGGCCCGGTACTTC.

This clonotype has at least ten counts. The chain carries TRBV7-2 and TRBJ2-7; 7 bases line up with TRBD1. The V and J ends lost 5 bases and 1 base, in that order; junction bases with no gene match: 8. Germline CDR1 is SGHTA and CDR2 is FQGNSA. The CDR3 contains 15 residues. CDR3 residues: CASSPGTEVSYEQYV. The CDR3, as DNA: TGTGCCAGCAGCCCTGGGACAGAAGTGTCCTACGAGCAGTACGTC.

The rearrangement joins TRBV7-6 to TRBJ2-1, with 7 bases aligning to TRBD2. Germline V gene lookup returns CDR1 SGHVS and CDR2 FNYEAQ. The CDR3 is 15 residues long. With V trimmed by 3 bases and J by 5 bases, 7 bases remained unmatched. For the CDR3, the DNA is TGTGCCAGCAGCTTGTGGGGGAGCGGGAACAATGAGCAGTTCTTC. Amino acid sequence: CASSLWGSGNNEQFF.

This clonotype occurred a few times. The chain employs TRBV6-2 or TRBV6-3 and TRBJ1-6; D call uncertain. Germline CDR1 is MNHEY and CDR2 is SVGEGT. CDR3 length: 14 residues. V was shortened by 0 bases and J by 0 bases, with 0 bases between the two germline ends. DNA of the CDR3: TGTGCCAGCAGTTACTCCTCCTATAATTCACCCCTCCACTTT. Translation: CASSYSSYNSPLHF.

Ten or more counts support this clonotype. CDR3 region: CASSLAGGFQPQHF. The CDR3 nucleotides are TGTGCCAGCAGTTTAGCGGGCGGGTTCCAGCCCCAGCATTTT. The chain joins TRBV12-3 or TRBV12-4 to TRBJ1-5; no clear D. With 0 bases removed from V and 7 bases from J, the gap between germline ends came to 10 bases. This CDR3 is 14 amino acids long.

CDR3 residues: CASSIQVYNSPLHF. CDR3 DNA sequence: TGTGCCAGTAGTATACAAGTGTATAATTCACCCCTCCACTTT. J is TRBJ1-6 and V is TRBV19; D unresolved. The V end was cut by 2 bases, the J end by 4 bases, with 6 bases between. This CDR3 region has 14 residues. CDR1 LNHDA and CDR2 SQIVND come from the germline V gene (reference sequence).

Ten or more counts support this clonotype. This chain joins TRBV7-8 and TRBJ1-6; tentative D call: TRBD1 (6 bases). Trimming stripped 1 base from V and 13 bases from J, with 17 bases between. The CDR3 has 15 residues. The germline V gene encodes CDR1 SGHVS and CDR2 FQNEAQ. The CDR3 DNA reads as TGTGCCAGCAGCTTAGACCGGTCGGGGGCCTTCCCCCTCCACTTT. It encodes CASSLDRSGAFPLHF.

The chain employs TRBV12-3 or TRBV12-4 and TRBJ1-4; D is perhaps TRBD1 (6 bases). The CDR3 contains 13 residues. V was cut by 11 bases and J by 7 bases, with 17 bases left in between. The CDR3 sequence: CACGGSPGEKLFF. Written as DNA, the CDR3 is TGTGCCTGTGGGGGCAGCCCGGGTGAAAAACTGTTTTTT.

This clonotype has just a few counts. The J gene is TRBJ2-3, the V gene TRBV24-1, with TRBD1 matching 10 bases. In germline, CDR1 is KGHDR, CDR2 SFDVKD. J lost 2 bases, V lost 5 bases, and 12 bases had no gene match. The CDR3 extends over 18 amino acids. CDR3 nucleotide sequence: TGTGCCACCAGTGTTACCTCCGGGACAGGGGCTTCCACAGATACGCAGTATTTT. As protein: CATSVTSGTGASTDTQYF.

CDR3 bases: TGTGCCAGCAGTCCGGATATTTCAGATACGCAGTATTTT. Translated: CASSPDISDTQYF. This chain uses TRBV6-5 with TRBJ2-3; D is unresolved. This CDR3 contains 13 residues. The germline gives CDR1 MNHEY, CDR2 SVGAGI. V lost 5 bases and J 4 bases, leaving 10 bases between the germline ends.

In its sample, this clonotype was seen a few times. This chain connects TRBV5-4 to TRBJ2-2; TRBD1 matches at 7 bases. Germline V CDR1 and CDR2: SGHNT, YYREEE (reference sequence). V gave up 4 bases and J gave up 0 bases; unmatched junction bases: 3. The length of the CDR3 is 15 residues. The CDR3 protein is CASSRGPANTGELFF. The CDR3 DNA sequence: TGTGCCAGCAGCAGGGGGCCCGCGAACACCGGGGAGCTGTTTTTT.

This rearrangement joins TRBV6-2 or TRBV6-3 to TRBJ1-1; D call uncertain. CDR3 length: 14 amino acids. Germline V CDR1 and CDR2: MNHEY, SVGEGT. The germline V and J ends were trimmed by 7 bases and 3 bases, with 15 bases remaining between them. In nucleotides, the CDR3 is TGTGCCAGCACTGTTGACGGGCCCCACACTGAAGCTTTCTTT. This sequence encodes CASTVDGPHTEAFF.

Comments on this clonotype: At one of its ends the junction is not consistent with the germline gene, which may arise from a read error. The V and J genes are TRBV27 and TRBJ2-1; 10 bases line up with TRBD2. This CDR3 has 15 residues. The germline CDR1 and CDR2 sequences are MNHEY and SMNVEV (reference sequence). The CDR3 protein is CVSSNSGGFYNEQFF. The CDR3 DNA reads TGTGTCAGCAGCAATAGCGGGGGGTTCTACAATGAGCAGTTCTTC.

Concerning this clonotype: Likely a read error: the CDR3 ends without its conserved phenylalanine or tryptophan. It is unclear where the CDR3 begins or ends on the DNA, so no DNA is shown, and the CDR3 is as TCRdb lists it. V gene TRBV12-3 or TRBV12-4 combines with J gene TRBJ2-7; the table gives TRBD1 as D, unverified against the DNA. The CDR3 has 12 residues if both end residues are counted. The CDR3 here is CASSPGTTEPTI.

This clonotype was picked up a small number of times. This chain links TRBV19 with TRBJ1-1; no clear D gene. This CDR3 has 16 amino acids. The germline V and J ends were trimmed by 4 bases and 4 bases, with 19 bases remaining between them. In germline, CDR1 is LNHDA, CDR2 SQIVND (reference sequence). The CDR3 DNA is TGTGCCAGTAGTAACCTAGACCGGTTTCGGGGCACTGAAGCTTTCTTT. Protein: CASSNLDRFRGTEAFF.

The chain's CDR3 is CATSEGTGLAESYNEQFF. CDR3 sequence (DNA): TGTGCCACCAGTGAGGGTACGGGACTAGCGGAGTCCTACAATGAGCAGTTCTTC. The rearrangement uses TRBV24-1 and TRBJ2-1; the match to TRBD2 covers 11 bases. V shed 4 bases, J shed 1 base, and the junction held 8 bases outside the gene matches. The germline CDR1 and CDR2 sequences are KGHDR and SFDVKD. The length of the CDR3 is 18 residues.

This chain uses TRBV25-1 with TRBJ1-6; the D is unclear. CDR3 size: 13 residues. Germline loops: CDR1 MGHDK, CDR2 SYGVNS. Trimming stripped 0 bases from V and 7 bases from J, with 4 bases between. The CDR3, as DNA: TGTGCCAGCAGTGAATATTGGAATTCACCCCTCCACTTT. Protein product: CASSEYWNSPLHF.

The gene calls are TRBV12-3 or TRBV12-4 and TRBJ1-1; D may be TRBD1 (5 bases). This CDR3 comprises 13 residues. V was clipped by 1 base and J by 13 bases, with 16 bases between them. CDR3 residues: CASSLGDGREDFF. The CDR3 nucleotides read TGTGCCAGCAGTTTAGGGGACGGCAGGGAGGATTTCTTT.

This clonotype was seen many times. This chain links TRBV28 with TRBJ1-5, with D possibly being TRBD1 (5 bases). Trimming shortened V by 3 bases and J by 0 bases, and 15 bases separated the two germline ends. CDR3 length equals 17 residues. Germline V gene data show CDR1 as MDHEN and CDR2 as SYDVKM. This CDR3 is CASSFGVLGPSNQPQHF. CDR3 DNA: TGTGCCAGCAGTTTCGGGGTCTTGGGACCTAGCAATCAGCCCCAGCATTTT.

This chain joins TRBV6-2 or TRBV6-3 and TRBJ2-1; 8 bases are a match to TRBD1. Germline-derived CDR1 and CDR2 are MNHEY and SVGEGT. V lost 7 bases to trimming and J lost 5 bases; unmatched junction nucleotides: 22. This CDR3 spans 19 amino acids. The CDR3 DNA follows: TGTGCCAGCATCCCCGCCACTACGTTAACAGGGGGATCGGACAATGAGCAGTTCTTC. It specifies CASIPATTLTGGSDNEQFF.

The CDR3 loop is CASSRGQDDQPQHF. The DNA of the CDR3 is TGCGCCAGCAGCCGAGGACAAGACGATCAGCCCCAGCATTTT. This chain connects TRBV4-3 to TRBJ1-5, with a weak D call TRBD1 (5 bases). V dropped 4 bases and J dropped 5 bases, with 12 bases sitting between them. The CDR3 runs to 14 residues. Germline-derived CDR1 and CDR2 are LGHNA and YSLEER.

This clonotype appeared once. The junction departs from germline at one end; a sequencing error may be responsible. This chain connects TRBV20-1 to TRBJ2-6, with D possibly TRBD1 on 5 matching bases. Germline V gene lookup returns CDR1 DFQATT and CDR2 SNEGSKA (reference sequence). This CDR3 has 17 residues. CDR3 sequence (DNA): TGCAGTGCTAGAGATTCAGTATTGGGTTATGGGGCCAATGTCCTGACTTTC. This sequence encodes CSARDSVLGYGANVLTF.

The chain combines TRBV6-1 with TRBJ1-5; D might be TRBD1 (6 bases). CDR1 and CDR2 from the germline V gene are MNHNS and SASEGT. The V gene lost 3 bases and the J gene lost 2 bases, with 17 bases spanning the gap. The length of the CDR3 is 17 residues. The CDR3 reads CASSEGGGGRGNQPQHF. The DNA for the CDR3 is TGTGCCAGCAGTGAGGGGGGGGGGGGCAGGGGCAATCAGCCCCAGCATTTT.

This clonotype was seen many times. The J gene is TRBJ2-1, the V gene TRBV7-9; the D gene is possibly TRBD1 (5 bases). The V end lost 1 base, the J end lost 8 bases, and 9 bases lay between the germline ends. This CDR3 region has 13 residues. The germline V gene encodes CDR1 SEHNR and CDR2 FQNEAQ (reference sequence). CDR3 sequence (DNA): TGTGCCAGCAGCTTAGGCAGGGTCGATGAGCAGTTCTTC. It is translated as CASSLGRVDEQFF.

V is TRBV7-8 and J is TRBJ1-1, with D possibly TRBD1 on 5 matching bases. CDR1 and CDR2 from the germline V gene are SGHVS and FQNEAQ. V shed 8 bases and J shed 4 bases, with 20 bases lying between them. The CDR3 has 15 amino acids. This CDR3 reads CASQDTGVLPTEAFF. The CDR3, as DNA: TGTGCCAGCCAAGATACGGGGGTCTTACCCACTGAAGCTTTCTTT. Together with reference TRBV7-8 and TRBJ1-1, the CDR3 gives the full variable domain: GAGVSQSPRYKVAKRGQDVALRCDPISGHVSLFWYQQALGQGPEFLTYFQNEAQLDKSGLPSDRFFAERPEGSVSTLKIQRTQQEDSAVYLCASQDTGVLPTEAFFGQGTRLTVV.

The chain uses TRBV27 and TRBJ2-1, with TRBD1 identical over 9 bases. This CDR3 has 16 amino acids. Trimming cost V 5 bases and J 7 bases; bases outside gene matches: 12. CDR1 is MNHEY, CDR2 SMNVEV, per germline (reference sequence). CDR3 sequence reads: CASSPTDRGPSNEQFF. DNA of the CDR3: TGTGCCAGCAGTCCCACGGACAGGGGCCCATCAAATGAGCAGTTCTTC.

This chain joins TRBV19 and TRBJ2-2, with TRBD2 matching over 8 bases. Germline lookup yields CDR1 LNHDA and CDR2 SQIVND (reference sequence). The CDR3 sequence is 13 residues long. V shed 8 bases and J 6 bases; nucleotides not matched to a gene: 5. The CDR3 nucleotides are TGTGCCAGTCATCCGGGAGGGTCCGGGGAGCTGTTTTTT. It is translated as CASHPGGSGELFF. Complete variable domain (other parts from reference TRBV19 and TRBJ2-2): DGGITQSPKYLFRKEGQNVTLSCEQNLNHDAMYWYRQDPGQGLRLIYYSQIVNDFQKGDIAEGYSVSREKKESFPLTVTSAQKNPTAFYLCASHPGGSGELFFGEGSRLTVL.

This clonotype showed up just a few times. The chain is built from TRBV27 and TRBJ2-7; D ambiguous. Trimming removed 5 bases from V and 6 bases from J, with 17 bases in between. Germline V gene lookup returns CDR1 MNHEY and CDR2 SMNVEV (reference sequence). The CDR3 totals 14 residues. CDR3 sequence: CASSKRPPPSEQYF. The DNA for the CDR3 is TGTGCCAGCAGTAAACGCCCACCTCCCTCCGAGCAGTACTTC.

This clonotype appeared once. The chain couples TRBV6-2 or TRBV6-3 to TRBJ1-4, with no clear D. Germline values: CDR1 MNHEY, CDR2 SVGEGT. The length of the CDR3 is 13 residues. Trimming removed 2 bases from V and 3 bases from J, with 4 bases in between. Written as DNA, the CDR3 is TGTGCCAGCAGTTACGTGCCTAATGAAAAACTGTTTTTT. The encoded protein is CASSYVPNEKLFF.